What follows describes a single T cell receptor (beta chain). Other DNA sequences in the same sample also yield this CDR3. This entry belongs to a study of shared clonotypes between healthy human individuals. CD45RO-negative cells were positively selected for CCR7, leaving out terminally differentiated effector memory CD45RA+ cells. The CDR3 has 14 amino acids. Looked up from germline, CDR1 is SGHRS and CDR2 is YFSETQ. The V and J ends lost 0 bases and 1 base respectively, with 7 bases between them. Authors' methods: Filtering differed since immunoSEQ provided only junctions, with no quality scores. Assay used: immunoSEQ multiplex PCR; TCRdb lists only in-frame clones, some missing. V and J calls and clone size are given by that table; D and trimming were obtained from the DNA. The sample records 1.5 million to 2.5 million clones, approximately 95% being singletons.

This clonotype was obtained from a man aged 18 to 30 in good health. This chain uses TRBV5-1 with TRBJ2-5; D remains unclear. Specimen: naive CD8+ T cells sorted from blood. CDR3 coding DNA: TGCGCCAGCAGCTTGGCCGGGTTCCAAGAGACCCAGTACTTC. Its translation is CASSLAGFQETQYF.